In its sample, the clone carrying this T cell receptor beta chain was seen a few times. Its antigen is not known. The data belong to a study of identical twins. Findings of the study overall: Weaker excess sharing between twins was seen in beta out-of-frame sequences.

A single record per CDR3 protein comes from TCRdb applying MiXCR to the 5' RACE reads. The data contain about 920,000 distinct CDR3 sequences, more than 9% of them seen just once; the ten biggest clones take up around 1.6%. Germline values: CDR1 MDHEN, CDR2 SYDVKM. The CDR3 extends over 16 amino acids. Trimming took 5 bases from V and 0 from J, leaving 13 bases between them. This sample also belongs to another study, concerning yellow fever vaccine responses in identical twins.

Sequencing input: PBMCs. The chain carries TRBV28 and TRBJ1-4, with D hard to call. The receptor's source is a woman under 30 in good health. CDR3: CASSGAVATTNEKLFF. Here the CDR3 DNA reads TGTGCCAGCAGTGGTGCTGTGGCAACAACTAATGAAAAACTGTTTTTT.